These 14 T cell receptor beta chains share one sample of origin, sequenced in a study of control samples from healthy donors and cancer patients. The assay was immunoSEQ multiplex PCR, and TCRdb's table has in-frame clones only and misses some. The table records some 130,000 clones, roughly 92% of them present only once. Sequencing was done on a sample of blood. These receptor sequences come from a man between 18 and 35 years old in good health.

The gene calls are TRBV5-1 and TRBJ2-2; 9 nucleotides align to TRBD1. This CDR3 spans 17 amino acids. Germline V CDR1 and CDR2: SGHRS, YFSETQ. V gave up 0 bases and J gave up 4 bases; unmatched junction bases: 7. The CDR3 reads CASSLEQGALVTGELFF. The CDR3 DNA is TGCGCCAGCAGCTTGGAACAGGGGGCGTTAGTCACCGGGGAGCTGTTTTTT.

The chain has TRBV6-6 and TRBJ1-2; possible D gene TRBD1, 5 bases. Germline loops: CDR1 MNHNY, CDR2 SVGAGI (reference sequence). The CDR3 has 14 amino acids. The V gene lost 2 bases and the J gene lost 3 bases, with 10 bases spanning the gap. CDR3 coding DNA: TGTGCCAGCAGTTACATAGTGGGGGACTATGGCTACACCTTC. It specifies CASSYIVGDYGYTF.

This clone was counted a single time. The rearrangement uses TRBV5-1 and TRBJ2-1; tentatively, D is TRBD2 (6 bases). This CDR3 is built from 17 residues. Germline assignment: CDR1 SGHRS and CDR2 YFSETQ. With 6 bases removed from V and 7 bases from J, the gap between germline ends came to 26 bases. The DNA for the CDR3 is TGCGCCAGCACCAGATCGGGGGACTCAAGGAAGGGGAATGAGCAGTTCTTC. Amino acids: CASTRSGDSRKGNEQFF.

This clone has a single count. The rearrangement joins TRBV6-5 to TRBJ2-2; perhaps TRBD1 as D (6 bases). V was trimmed by 8 bases and J by 6 bases, leaving 10 bases between them. In germline, CDR1 is MNHEY, CDR2 SVGAGI. The CDR3 covers 12 residues. CDR3 region: CASAEGAGELFF. The CDR3 DNA follows: TGTGCCAGCGCTGAGGGGGCCGGGGAGCTGTTTTTT.

V gene TRBV9 combines with J gene TRBJ1-1, with D uncertain. There are 14 residues in the CDR3. Between the trimmed V and J ends, which lost 0 bases and 1 base, there was a span of 7 bases. CDR1 is SGDLS and CDR2 is YYNGEE in the germline V gene. CDR3 in amino acids: CASSVVAGNTEAFF. The CDR3 region has the DNA TGTGCCAGCAGCGTAGTAGCAGGGAACACTGAAGCTTTCTTT.

The chain is built from TRBV24-1 and TRBJ2-2; D ambiguous. Trimming shortened V by 3 bases and J by 2 bases, and 3 bases separated the two germline ends. CDR3 length equals 13 residues. The germline gives CDR1 KGHDR, CDR2 SFDVKD. The CDR3 DNA reads TGTGCCACCAGTGATCACAACACCGGGGAGCTGTTTTTT. Translating it yields CATSDHNTGELFF.

The genes are TRBV5-6 and TRBJ1-2; TRBD1 matches at 11 bases. Trimming cost V 1 base and J 7 bases; bases outside gene matches: 9. In germline, CDR1 is SGHDT, CDR2 YYEEEE. The CDR3 runs 16 residues. The CDR3 DNA is TGTGCCAGCAGCTTGATATCAGGGACAGGGGGAGGTGGCTACACCTTC. It translates to CASSLISGTGGGGYTF.

J is TRBJ1-4 and V is TRBV5-5; the D is unclear. CDR3 length: 16 residues. Germline V lookup: CDR1 SGHKS, CDR2 YYEKEE (reference sequence). V lost 4 bases, J lost 0 bases, and 13 bases lay in between. CDR3 bases: TGTGCCAGCAGCCTGCTAGGGATGGCAACTAATGAAAAACTGTTTTTT. Its protein is CASSLLGMATNEKLFF.

The chain combines TRBV11-3 with TRBJ2-1, with 12 bases that match TRBD2. Losses at the gene ends were 1 base for V and 1 base for J; bases not matched to a gene: 5. CDR1 is SGHNT and CDR2 is YENEEA in the germline V gene. This CDR3 is 18 amino acids long. CDR3 amino acids: CASSLGLAGGPSYNEQFF. The DNA for the CDR3 is TGTGCCAGCAGCTTAGGGCTAGCGGGGGGGCCTTCCTACAATGAGCAGTTCTTC.

The chain combines TRBV4-1 with TRBJ1-6; 9 positions match TRBD1. The V gene's germline CDR1 is MGHRA and CDR2 YSYEKL. CDR3 length equals 17 residues. Germline trimming cut 4 bases from V and 8 bases from J; bases unmatched to any gene: 12. CDR3 region: CASSPLHRGLKDSPLHF. The CDR3 nucleotides read TGCGCCAGCAGCCCGCTACACAGGGGGCTTAAGGATTCACCCCTCCACTTT.

The chain links TRBV19 to TRBJ2-2; D perhaps matches TRBD2 (7 bases). CDR3 length: 15 amino acids. Germline CDR1 is LNHDA and CDR2 is SQIVND (reference sequence). V was trimmed by 6 bases and J by 2 bases, leaving 13 bases between them. The CDR3 DNA reads as TGTGCCAGTAGCCGGGGGGCGGCAAACACCGGGGAGCTGTTTTTT. Protein: CASSRGAANTGELFF.

The count of this clone is one. This chain connects TRBV29-1 to TRBJ1-1, with unresolved D. The CDR3 extends over 13 amino acids. Trimming cost V 5 bases and J 4 bases, with 14 bases left between them. Germline V CDR1 and CDR2: SQVTM, ANQGSEA. This CDR3 reads CSVRAGGRTEAFF. The CDR3 coding sequence is TGCAGCGTTCGGGCGGGAGGCCGCACTGAAGCTTTCTTT.

This clone showed up just once. The chain has TRBV6-6 and TRBJ1-2, with D possibly TRBD1 on 5 matching bases. CDR1 and CDR2 (germline): MNHNY, SVGAGI (reference sequence). CDR3 length equals 14 residues. V was trimmed by 7 bases and J by 4 bases, leaving 16 bases between them. The CDR3 is CASTLSRDFYGYTF. CDR3 nucleotides: TGTGCCAGCACCCTATCCCGGGACTTCTATGGCTACACCTTC.

The J gene is TRBJ2-7, the V gene TRBV2; TRBD2 agrees at 10 bases. There are 18 residues in the CDR3. Germline loops: CDR1 SNHLY, CDR2 FYNNEI. V was pared by 4 bases and J by 4 bases, with 16 bases of the junction left unmatched. DNA of the CDR3: TGTGCCAGCAGTGCGACTAGCGGGCGACTAGATCGGTTGTACGAGCAGTACTTC. This sequence encodes CASSATSGRLDRLYEQYF. Together with reference TRBV2 and TRBJ2-7, the CDR3 gives the full variable domain: EPEVTQTPSHQVTQMGQEVILRCVPISNHLYFYWYRQILGQKVEFLVSFYNNEISEKSEIFDDQFSVERPDGSNFTLKIRSTKLEDSAMYFCASSATSGRLDRLYEQYFGPGTRLTVT.